The entry below gives a single TCR beta chain sequence along with its context. Its target is not known. This sample stems from a study of CD8+CD57+ T cells in acquired aplastic anemia. Study overall: Roughly 3 ug was the average amount of DNA from sorted CD4+ and CD8+ cells. Among healthy donors, CD4+ cells averaged about 11 million reads. Study findings and constraints: Patients had around 28 CD8+ CDR3 sequences in common with controls (the shared set). Researchers reported that CD8+ Simpson's diversity was not significantly different in patients versus controls.

Template material for TCR beta VDJ and CDR3 profiling consisted of genomic DNA. TCRdb reprocessed the reads via MiXCR and lists one record per CDR3 protein. The profile shows around 190,000 distinct CDR3 sequences, 61% of them singletons. The germline V gene encodes CDR1 SGHVS and CDR2 FQNEAQ. This CDR3 has 16 amino acids. V lost 2 bases, J lost 2 bases, and 12 bases lay in between. This sequence originates from a human donor in good health. The sequenced sample consisted of sorted CD4+, CD8+, or CD8+CD57+ T cells (not recorded which) from PBMCs. The chain uses TRBV7-8 and TRBJ2-2; either TRBD1 or TRBD2 may fit D (6 bases each). In DNA form, the CDR3 reads TGTGCCAGCAGCTTAAGAGGGGGGACAAACACCGGGGAGCTGTTTTTT. Translating gives CASSLRGGTNTGELFF.